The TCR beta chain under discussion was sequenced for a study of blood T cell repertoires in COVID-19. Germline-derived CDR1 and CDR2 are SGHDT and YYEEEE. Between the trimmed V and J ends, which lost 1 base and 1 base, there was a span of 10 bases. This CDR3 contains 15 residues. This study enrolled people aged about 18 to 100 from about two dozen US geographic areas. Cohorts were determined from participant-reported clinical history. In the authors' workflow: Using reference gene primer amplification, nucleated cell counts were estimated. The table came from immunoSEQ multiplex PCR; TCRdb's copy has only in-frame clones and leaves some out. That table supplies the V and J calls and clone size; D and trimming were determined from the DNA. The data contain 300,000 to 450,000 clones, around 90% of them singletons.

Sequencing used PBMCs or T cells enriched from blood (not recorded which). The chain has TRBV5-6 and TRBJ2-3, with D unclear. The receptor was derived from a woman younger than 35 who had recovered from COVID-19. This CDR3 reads CASSLPYMGTDTQYF. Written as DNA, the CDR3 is TGTGCCAGCAGCTTGCCGTACATGGGCACAGATACGCAGTATTTT. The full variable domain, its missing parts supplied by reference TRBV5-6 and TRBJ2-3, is DAGVTQSPTHLIKTRGQQVTLRCSPKSGHDTVSWYQQALGQGPQFIFQYYEEEERQRGNFPDRFSGHQFPNYSSELNVNALLLGDSALYLCASSLPYMGTDTQYFGPGTRLTVL.